Listed here is a single TCR beta chain. Its antigen is currently not known. No much larger clonotype is one base removed from it; base qualities were not supplied. This sample stems from a study of blood T cell repertoires in COVID-19 (dated by TCRdb to the early 2020s). A note on the overall study: The collaborator samples originated in the United States, Italy and Spain and spanned the acute and convalescent phases of COVID-19. The prospective study material was composed of cDNA or gDNA derived from T cells, B-cell-depleted T cells, or PBMCs. Subjects who had been exposed to COVID-19, were actively infected with it, or had recovered from it provided the deeply sampled blood TCRbeta repertoires that made up the dataset. The repertoires were released in a freely available public database meant as a resource for research on the immune response to SARS-CoV-2. The samples were drawn from the first 160 participants of the ongoing ImmuneRACE study and from some 1,300 subjects provided by 6 global collaborators. The sample metadata nearly always contained a de-identified subject ID, COVID-19 status, age in years and sex. Where available, HLA class I and class II types were obtained from metadata supplied by the sample provider rather than from assay-based typing. Broad study findings and their caveats: The amount of clinical and demographic metadata varied by source and participant and was provided uncurated.

TCRbeta CDR3 regions were amplified from genomic DNA by means of the immunoSEQ Assay, a bias-controlled multiplex PCR. The authors' analysis ran thus. The number of nucleated cells in each sample was estimated from the amplification of reference gene primers within the assay. Sequence reads were collapsed and filtered to measure the absolute abundance of every unique TCRbeta CDR3 rearrangement. Productive Simpson clonality was computed per sample as the square root of Simpson's diversity index over productive rearrangements. Not all clones reach the TCRdb copy of this immuneACCESS table, which keeps in-frame sequences only. Checked studies attribute under half of the gap to unresolved V genes and leave the rest unexplained. The V and J calls and clone size come from that table; D and trimming were worked out from the DNA. This sample is represented by roughly 100,000 clones; 80% to 90% of them were singletons. 4% to 5.5% of the sample rests with the top ten.

The collaborating institutions used their own protocols to collect whole blood in K2EDTA tubes. For TCRbeta analysis, collaborators shipped samples as frozen whole blood, isolated PBMCs, or DNA extracted from either of those sample types. V is pared back by 0 bases and J by 8 bases, with 14 bases lying between the germline termini. The CDR3 numbers 14 residues from cysteine through phenylalanine. The retained sequence is limited to the CDR3, 42 bases, with the frame set at the first base. The germline V gene encodes CDR1 SGHRS and CDR2 YFSETQ. The rearranged segments are TRBV5-1 and TRBJ1-2; possibly the D gene is TRBD1, per 6 matching bases. Sequencing was done on a sample of peripheral blood. The receptor was isolated from a man in his fifties or sixties with acute or convalescent COVID-19. The sequence in DNA is TGCGCCAGCAGCTTGGATACAGGGTCTATCGGCTACACCTTC. It translates to CASSLDTGSIGYTF.